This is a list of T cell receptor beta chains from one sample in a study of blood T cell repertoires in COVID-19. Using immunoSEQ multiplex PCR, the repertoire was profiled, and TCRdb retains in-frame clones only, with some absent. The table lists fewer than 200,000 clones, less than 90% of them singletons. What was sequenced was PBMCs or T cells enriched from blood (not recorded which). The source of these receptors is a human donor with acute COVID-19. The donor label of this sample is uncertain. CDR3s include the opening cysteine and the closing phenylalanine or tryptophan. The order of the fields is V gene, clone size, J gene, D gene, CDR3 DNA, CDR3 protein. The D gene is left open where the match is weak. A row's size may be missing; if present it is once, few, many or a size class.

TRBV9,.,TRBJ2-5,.,TGTGCCAGCAGCGTAGGAGTCTTCCAAGAGACCCAGTACTTC,CASSVGVFQETQYF
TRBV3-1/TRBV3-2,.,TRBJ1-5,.,TGTGCCAGCAGCCAAGGTGGAGGGGTACAGGGCAATCAGCCCCAGCATTTT,CASSQGGGVQGNQPQHF
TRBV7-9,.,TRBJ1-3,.,TGTGCCAGCAGCTTAGGTGACCCTCGGACAGGAAACACCATATATTTT,CASSLGDPRTGNTIYF
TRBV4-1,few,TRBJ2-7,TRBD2,TGCGCCAGCAGCCAAGTTTCTAGCGGGGTCTACGAGCAGTACTTC,CASSQVSSGVYEQYF
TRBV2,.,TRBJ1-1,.,TGTGCCAGCAAGCTCTTTGGACAGAAACCGTGGAGCACTGAAGCTTTCTTT,CASKLFGQKPWSTEAFF
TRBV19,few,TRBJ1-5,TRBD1,TGTGCCAGTCTTGGAGACAGGGGTCGAGGCCAGCCCCAGCATTTT,CASLGDRGRGQPQHF
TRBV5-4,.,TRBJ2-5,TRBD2,TGTGCCAGCAGCTTCCCGGGGGGGGCTGGATTAGAGACCCAGTACTTC,CASSFPGGAGLETQYF
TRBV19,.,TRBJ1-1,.,TGTGCCAGTAGTAGGGGCAGGAAAGACGGGGGGAACACTGAAGCTTTCTTT,CASSRGRKDGGNTEAFF
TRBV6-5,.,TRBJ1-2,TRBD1,TGTGCCAGCAGCCGACAGGGTAACTATGGCTACACCTTC,CASSRQGNYGYTF
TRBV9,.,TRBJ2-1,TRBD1,TGTGCCAGCAGCGGAAGACAGGGTTACAATGAGCAGTTCTTC,CASSGRQGYNEQFF
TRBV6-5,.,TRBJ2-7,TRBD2,TGTGCCAGCAGTTCCCGGGGGGGGTCCTACGAGCAGTACTTC,CASSSRGGSYEQYF
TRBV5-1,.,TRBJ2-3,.,TGCGCCAGCAGCTTTAGGGGACAAAGCACAGATACGCAGTATTTT,CASSFRGQSTDTQYF
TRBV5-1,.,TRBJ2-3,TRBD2,TGCGCCAGCAGTCCTCGAATTAGGCTAGCGGGGAGCTCTAGCACAGATACGCAGTATTTT,CASSPRIRLAGSSSTDTQYF
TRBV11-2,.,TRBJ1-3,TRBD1,TGTGCCAGCAGCCATTATCGGGACAGGGGAACCTACTCTGGAAACACCATATATTTT,CASSHYRDRGTYSGNTIYF
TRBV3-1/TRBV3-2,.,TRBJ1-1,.,TGTGCCACCAGCCAACGCGGTCGGGGGACTGAAGCTTTCTTT,CATSQRGRGTEAFF
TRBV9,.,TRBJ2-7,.,TGTGCCAGCAGCTCCCAATTGGAGGGTGACATGACATACGAGCAGTACTTC,CASSSQLEGDMTYEQYF
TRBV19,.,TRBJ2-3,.,TGTGCCAGTAGTGACCAGCGGCCGGTGGGGGATACGCAGTATTTT,CASSDQRPVGDTQYF
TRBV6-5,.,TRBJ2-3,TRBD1,TGTGCCAGCAGTTCCGGGACAGGGTTTTCATATACGCAGTATTTT,CASSSGTGFSYTQYF
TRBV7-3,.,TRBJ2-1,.,TGTGCCAGCAGCCCCTATACGGGAAGCACCTACAATGAGCAGTTCTTC,CASSPYTGSTYNEQFF
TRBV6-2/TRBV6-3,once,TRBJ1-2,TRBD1,TGTGCCAGCAGTTCAGGGGGCGCGGACTATGGCTACACCTTC,CASSSGGADYGYTF
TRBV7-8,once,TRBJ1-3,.,TGTGCCAGCAGATCGCATCGGGGAAACACCATATATTTT,CASRSHRGNTIYF
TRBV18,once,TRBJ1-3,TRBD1,TGTGCCAGCTCACTCGAAGCCGGGACAGGAGTCTCGGACCCCCTCTCTGGAAACACCATATATTTT,CASSLEAGTGVSDPLSGNTIYF
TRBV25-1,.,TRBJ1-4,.,TGTGCCAGCAGTGACAAAACTGCAACTAATGAAAAACTGTTTTTT,CASSDKTATNEKLFF
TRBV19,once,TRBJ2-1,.,TGTGCCAGTAGTATAGATAAAAATGAGCAGTTCTTC,CASSIDKNEQFF
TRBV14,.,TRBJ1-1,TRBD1,TGTGCCAGCAGCCATGGGACAGGGACCCCTTCCGCTTTCTTT,CASSHGTGTPSAFF
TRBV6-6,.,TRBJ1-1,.,TGTGCCAGCAGTTACATCATGAACACTGAAGCTTTCTTT,CASSYIMNTEAFF
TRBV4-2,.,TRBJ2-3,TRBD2,TGTGCCAGCAGCCAACTAGCGGGGGGGCCCGATACGCAGTATTTT,CASSQLAGGPDTQYF
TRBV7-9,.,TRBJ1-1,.,TGTGCCAGCAGCTTAGCGAGCCCTGGCACTGAAGCTTTCTTT,CASSLASPGTEAFF
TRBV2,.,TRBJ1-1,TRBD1,TGTTACTATACCTTGGACAGGGTATCCGAAGCTTTCTTT,CYYTLDRVSEAFF
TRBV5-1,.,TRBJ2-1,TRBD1,TGCGCCAGCAGGTCTCCGGGACAGGCGCACAATGAGCAGTTCTTC,CASRSPGQAHNEQFF
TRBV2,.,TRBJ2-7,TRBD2,TGTGCCAGCATGGAGCGGGGGGGCGGCTACGAGCAGTACTTC,CASMERGGGYEQYF
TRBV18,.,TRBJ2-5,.,TGTGCCAGCTCATATTTAGGGGCGTACCAAGAGACCCAGTACTTC,CASSYLGAYQETQYF
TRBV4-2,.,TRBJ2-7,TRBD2,TGTGCCAGCAGCCAAGGAGGGACTAGCGGGGCCGAGCAGTACTTC,CASSQGGTSGAEQYF
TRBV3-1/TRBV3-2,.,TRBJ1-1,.,TGTGCCAGCAGCCCTACTTTAACTAACCCGGAATATGAAGCTTTCTTT,CASSPTLTNPEYEAFF
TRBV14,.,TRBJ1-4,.,TGTGCCAGCAGCCCCGGGGGAGCTAATGAAAAACTGTTTTTT,CASSPGGANEKLFF
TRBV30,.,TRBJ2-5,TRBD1,TGTGCCTGGGGGACAGTTCAAGAGACCCAGTACTTC,CAWGTVQETQYF
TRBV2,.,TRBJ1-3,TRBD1,TGTGCCAGCACTCCGGACAGGGTTGGTGGAAACACCATATATTTT,CASTPDRVGGNTIYF
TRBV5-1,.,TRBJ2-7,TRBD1,TGCGCCAGCAGCTCCTGGGACAGGCCCCCGGAGCAGTACTTC,CASSSWDRPPEQYF
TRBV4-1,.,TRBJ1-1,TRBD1,TGCGCCAGCAGCCCCTGGGCAGGGGGGAGGTACACTGAAGCTTTCTTT,CASSPWAGGRYTEAFF
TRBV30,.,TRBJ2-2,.,TGTGCCTGGAGCCCAATCCAACGCGGGTCAGGTGTGGCCGGGGAGCTGTTTTTT,CAWSPIQRGSGVAGELFF
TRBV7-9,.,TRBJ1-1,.,TGTGCCAGCAGCGATGTGAGGGACACTGAAGCTTTCTTT,CASSDVRDTEAFF
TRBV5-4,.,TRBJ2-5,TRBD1,TGTGCCAGCAGCCGAGACAGGGGGCAGGAGACCCAGTACTTC,CASSRDRGQETQYF
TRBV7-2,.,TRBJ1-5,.,TGTGCCAGCAGCTTTCAGCTTGAGGAGCCCCAGCATTTT,CASSFQLEEPQHF
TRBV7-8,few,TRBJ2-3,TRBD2,TGTGCCAGCAGTCATAGACTAGCGGGGGGGACAGATACGCAGTATTTT,CASSHRLAGGTDTQYF
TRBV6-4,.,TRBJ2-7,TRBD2,TGTGCCAGCTCCGAAGGGCGGGGGGCCTACGAGCAGTACTTC,CASSEGRGAYEQYF
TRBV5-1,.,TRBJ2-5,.,TGCGCCAGCAGTTTTGGCGAGGGAAGTCAAGAGACCCAGTACTTC,CASSFGEGSQETQYF
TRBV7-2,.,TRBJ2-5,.,TGTGCCAGCAGCTCCACTGGACGGACTCACCAAGAGACCCAGTACTTC,CASSSTGRTHQETQYF
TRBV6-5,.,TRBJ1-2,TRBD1,TGTGCCAGCAGGAGGGACAGGGGCTATGGCTACACCTTC,CASRRDRGYGYTF
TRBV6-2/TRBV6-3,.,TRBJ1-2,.,TGTGCCAGCAGTTCCGGAGCCCTGGTGGGTGGCTACACCTTC,CASSSGALVGGYTF
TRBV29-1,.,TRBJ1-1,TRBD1,TGCAGCGTTGAAAGGACAGGGGAAGCTTTCTTT,CSVERTGEAFF
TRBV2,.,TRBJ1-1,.,TGTGCCAGCAGTGATAGAGGGGGAGGGGCGAACACTGAAGCTTTCTTT,CASSDRGGGANTEAFF
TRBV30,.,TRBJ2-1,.,TGTGCCTGGAGTCGGGGGGCCTCCTACAATGAGCAGTTCTTC,CAWSRGASYNEQFF
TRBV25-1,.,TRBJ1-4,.,TGTGCCAGCAGTGAATATCACCGACAAGGGGGGGGAAAACTGTTTTTT,CASSEYHRQGGGKLFF